This T cell receptor (beta chain) was identified during a study of T cell changes during pregnancy in multiple sclerosis. The table came from immunoSEQ multiplex PCR; TCRdb's copy has only in-frame clones and leaves some out. The sample comprises tens of thousands of clones, roughly 91% of which are singletons, and around 1.7% rests with the top ten. Sequenced material: peripheral blood, taken after pregnancy. The sequence was obtained from a female donor in good health, enrolled as a control in a pregnancy study.

This chain's CDR3 is CASSQWGGQTDTQYF. CDR3 in DNA: TGTGCCAGCAGCCAATGGGGGGGGCAAACAGATACGCAGTATTTT. This chain links TRBV14 with TRBJ2-3; weak D call: TRBD2 (7 bases). Germline CDR1 SGHDN, CDR2 FVKESK. The germline V and J ends were trimmed by 2 bases and 3 bases, with 12 bases remaining between them. This CDR3 region has 15 residues.